The clone carrying this TCR beta chain occurred a few times. Its antigen is not identified. Germline V lookup: CDR1 DFQATT, CDR2 SNEGSKA (reference sequence). This CDR3 contains 16 residues. Trimming cost V 6 bases and J 2 bases; bases outside gene matches: 12. The sample originates from a study of T-cell reconstitution after alpha-beta-depleted transplantation in children. The study's findings and limits: Recipient T cells and thymic progenitors that survived gave rise to the high TCRbeta diversity observed at day 60 in some patients. One year after transplant, T-cell counts and diversity came mostly from newly produced T cells. Where alpha-beta T cells came from about two months after transplant was reportedly several hundred expanded graft clones.

This sample's TCRbeta library carried unique molecular identifier barcodes. One entry per CDR3 protein results from TCRdb running MiXCR on the PCR reads. Of fewer than 700,000 distinct CDR3 sequences listed, 13% are singletons. The receptor was isolated from a male patient younger than 18 who had a stem cell transplant for acute myeloid leukemia, so the T cells may come from the graft donor. This sequence joins TRBV20-1 and TRBJ2-2; 7 bases are shared with TRBD2. The sample here was PBMCs, mostly from graft donor cells, taken 360 days after TCRalphabeta/CD19-depleted stem cell transplant. CDR3: CSARPPSGGNTGELFF. CDR3 nucleotide sequence: TGCAGTGCCCGCCCTCCTAGCGGAGGAAACACCGGGGAGCTGTTTTTT.